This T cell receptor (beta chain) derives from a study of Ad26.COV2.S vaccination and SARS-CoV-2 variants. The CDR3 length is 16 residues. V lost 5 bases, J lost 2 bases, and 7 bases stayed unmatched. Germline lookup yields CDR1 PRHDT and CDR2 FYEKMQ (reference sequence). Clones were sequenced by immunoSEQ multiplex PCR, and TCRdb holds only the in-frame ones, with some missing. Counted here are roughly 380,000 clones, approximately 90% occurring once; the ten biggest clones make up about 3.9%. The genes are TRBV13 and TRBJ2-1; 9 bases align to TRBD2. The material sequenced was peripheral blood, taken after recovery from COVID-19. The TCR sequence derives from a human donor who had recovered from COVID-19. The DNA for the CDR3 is TGTGCCAGCAGCACGGGGACTAGCAACCCCTACAATGAGCAGTTCTTC. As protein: CASSTGTSNPYNEQFF.